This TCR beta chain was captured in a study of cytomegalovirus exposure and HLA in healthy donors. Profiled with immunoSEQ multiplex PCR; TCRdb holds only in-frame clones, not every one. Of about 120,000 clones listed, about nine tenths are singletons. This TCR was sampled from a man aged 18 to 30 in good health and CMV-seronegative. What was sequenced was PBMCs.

CDR3 amino acids: CASSDSGFVDIQYF. The DNA of the CDR3 is TGTGCCAGCAGTGACTCAGGGTTCGTGGACATTCAGTACTTC. V usage is TRBV25-1 and J usage is TRBJ2-4, with TRBD1 as a possible D gene (5 bases). Germline lookup yields CDR1 MGHDK and CDR2 SYGVNS. The CDR3 spans 14 residues. The V end lost 3 bases, the J end lost 8 bases, and 14 bases lay between the germline ends.